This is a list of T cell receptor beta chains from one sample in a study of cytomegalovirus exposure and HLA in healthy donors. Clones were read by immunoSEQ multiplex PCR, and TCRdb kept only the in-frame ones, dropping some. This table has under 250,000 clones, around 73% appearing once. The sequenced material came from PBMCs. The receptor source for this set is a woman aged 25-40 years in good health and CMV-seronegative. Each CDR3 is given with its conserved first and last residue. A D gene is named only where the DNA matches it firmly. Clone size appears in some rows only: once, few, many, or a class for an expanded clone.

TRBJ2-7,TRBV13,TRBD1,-,TGTGCCAGCAGCTCAGGGACAGGGAGCTCCTACGAGCAGTACTTC,CASSSGTGSSYEQYF
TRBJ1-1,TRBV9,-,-,TGTGCCAGCAGCGTAGGAGGTGAGAACACTGAAGCTTTCTTT,CASSVGGENTEAFF
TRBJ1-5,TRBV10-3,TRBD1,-,TGTGCCATCCGGGACAGGGCCTATCAGCCCCAGCATTTT,CAIRDRAYQPQHF
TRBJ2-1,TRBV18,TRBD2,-,TGTGCCAGCTCATCTCCGACTAGCGGGAGGACCAACTCCTACAATGAGCAGTTCTTC,CASSSPTSGRTNSYNEQFF
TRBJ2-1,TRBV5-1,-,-,TGCGCCAGCAGAGATCAGGGGTATGAGCAGTTCTTC,CASRDQGYEQFF
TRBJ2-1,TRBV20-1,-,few,TGCAGTGCTAGCGGGTTCTGGGAGCAGTTCTTC,CSASGFWEQFF
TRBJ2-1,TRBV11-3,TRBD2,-,TGTGCCAGCAGCTTAGAAACGGGAGGGGACAATGAGCAGTTCTTC,CASSLETGGDNEQFF
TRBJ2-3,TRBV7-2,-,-,TGTGCCAGCAGCCCGCGGGTAGTCCCCAGGTACACAGATACGCAGTATTTT,CASSPRVVPRYTDTQYF
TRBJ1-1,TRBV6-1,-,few,TGTGCCAGCAGTGAAGCGGAGGGGCAGGGCACTGAAGCTTTCTTT,CASSEAEGQGTEAFF
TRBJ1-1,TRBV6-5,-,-,TGTGCCAGCAGTTACACAGGGACGGTGAACACTGAAGCTTTCTTT,CASSYTGTVNTEAFF
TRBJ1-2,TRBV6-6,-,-,TGTGCCAGCAGCTGGCCTAACTATGGCTACACCTTC,CASSWPNYGYTF
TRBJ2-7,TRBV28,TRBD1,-,TGTGCCAGCAGTTTTTTGGGCAGGGGGCTCTACGAGCAGTACTTC,CASSFLGRGLYEQYF
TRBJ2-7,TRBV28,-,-,TGTGCCACCAGAAAGGAAAACGGGACACCAAAGTACTTC,CATRKENGTPKYF
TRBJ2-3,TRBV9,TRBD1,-,TGTGCCAGCAGCGTAGGACAGGGCCCAGATACGCAGTATTTT,CASSVGQGPDTQYF
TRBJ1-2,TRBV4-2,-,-,TGTGCCAGCAGCCAAGAGGGGGCTGGGGTGGGGGGCTACACCTTC,CASSQEGAGVGGYTF
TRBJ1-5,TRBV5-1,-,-,TGCGCCAGCAGCCCGGGTGATCGGAGGAATCAGCCCCAGCATTTT,CASSPGDRRNQPQHF
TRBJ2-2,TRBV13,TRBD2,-,TGTGCCAGCAGCTTACCTCCAGCGGGGGGGAACACCGGGGAGCTGTTTTTT,CASSLPPAGGNTGELFF
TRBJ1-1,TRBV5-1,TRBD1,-,TGCGCCAGCAGCGTAGGACAGGGTCTCACTGAAGCTTTCTTT,CASSVGQGLTEAFF
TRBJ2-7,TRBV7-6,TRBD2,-,TGTGCCAGCAGCTTATCACTAGCGGGAGACGAGCAGTACTTC,CASSLSLAGDEQYF
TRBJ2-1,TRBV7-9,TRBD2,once,TGTGCCAGCAGCTTAGGGACTAGCGGGGGGAATGAGCAGTTCTTC,CASSLGTSGGNEQFF
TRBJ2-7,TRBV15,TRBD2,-,TGTGCCACCAGCAGATCTAGCGGCTACGAGCAGTACTTC,CATSRSSGYEQYF
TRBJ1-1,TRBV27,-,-,TGTGCCAGCAGAAACTGGGGGGGCAAGGGAATGAACCCTGAAGCTTTCTTT,CASRNWGGKGMNPEAFF
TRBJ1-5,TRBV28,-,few,TGTGCCAGCAGTTTGGGGCAGTTCAGTCAGCCCCAGCATTTT,CASSLGQFSQPQHF
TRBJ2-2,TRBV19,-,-,TGTGCCAGTAGTATAGGTGGCCAGGCCACCGGGGAGCTGTTTTTT,CASSIGGQATGELFF
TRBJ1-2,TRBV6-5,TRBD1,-,TGTGCCAGCAGCCGCGGGACAGGGGCAGGCTACACCTTC,CASSRGTGAGYTF
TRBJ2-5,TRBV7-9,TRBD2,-,TGTGCCAGCACCTTAGCGGGAGCCTCGGGAGAGCAGTACTTC,CASTLAGASGEQYF
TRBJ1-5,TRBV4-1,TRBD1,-,TGCGCCAGCAGCCAAGATGGGACAGGGGGCTCGAATCAGCCCCAGCATTTT,CASSQDGTGGSNQPQHF
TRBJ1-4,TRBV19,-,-,TGTGCCAGTAGCCGGCGGGACCGGGGGGCCAGAAATGAAAAACTGTTTTTT,CASSRRDRGARNEKLFF
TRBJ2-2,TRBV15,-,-,TGTGCCACCAGCAGTTGGCTCACCGGGGAGCTGTTTTTT,CATSSWLTGELFF
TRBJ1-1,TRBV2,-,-,TGTGCCAGCAGTTTAGGGGCCGGCACTGAAGCTTTCTTT,CASSLGAGTEAFF
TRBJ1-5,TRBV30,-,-,TGTGCCTGGAGTACAGGGCTCAGGCAGCCCCAGCATTTT,CAWSTGLRQPQHF
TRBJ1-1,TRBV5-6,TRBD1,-,TGTGCCAGCAGCTCAACCTACCGGGACAGGGGATCTGAAGCTTTCTTT,CASSSTYRDRGSEAFF
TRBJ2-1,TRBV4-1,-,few,TGCGCCAGCAGCCTCGGACTAACCACCTACAATGAGCAGTTCTTC,CASSLGLTTYNEQFF
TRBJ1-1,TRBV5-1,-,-,TGCGCCAGCAGGGAGGGCGGTTGGGGGAACACTGAAGCTTTCTTT,CASREGGWGNTEAFF
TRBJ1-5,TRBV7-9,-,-,TGTGCCAGCAGCTTAGGGCAGGGGACTCAGCCCCAGCATTTT,CASSLGQGTQPQHF
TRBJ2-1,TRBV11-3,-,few,TGTGCCAGCAGCTTAGGTAGGAGCCCCTACAATGAGCAGTTCTTC,CASSLGRSPYNEQFF
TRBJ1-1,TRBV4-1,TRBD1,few,TGCGCCAGCAGCCACCGTCCCGGGACAGGGCTGGACACTGAAGCTTTCTTT,CASSHRPGTGLDTEAFF
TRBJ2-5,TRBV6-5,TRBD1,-,TGTGCCAGCAGTTACTCGGGACAGGTAGACTGGGAGACCCAGTACTTC,CASSYSGQVDWETQYF
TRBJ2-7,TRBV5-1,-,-,TGCGCCAGCGGGGGGGGACAGGCGAGCTCCTACGAGCAGTACTTC,CASGGGQASSYEQYF
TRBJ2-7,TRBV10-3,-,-,TGTGCCATCAGTGGGACAACCTACGAGCAGTACTTC,CAISGTTYEQYF
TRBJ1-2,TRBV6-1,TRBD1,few,TGTGCCAGCAGTGAAGTTGGACAGGGGCTCCCCTATGGCTACACCTTC,CASSEVGQGLPYGYTF
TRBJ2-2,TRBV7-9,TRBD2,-,TGTGCCAGCAGCTTAGGGACTAGCGGTTTCACCGGGGAGCTGTTTTTT,CASSLGTSGFTGELFF
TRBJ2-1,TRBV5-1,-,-,TGCGCCAGCAGCTTGGCCGTTTCCGAGCACAATGAGCAGTTCTTC,CASSLAVSEHNEQFF
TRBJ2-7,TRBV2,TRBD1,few,TGTGCCAGCATGGATACAGGGGTTGACTATGAGCAGTACTTC,CASMDTGVDYEQYF